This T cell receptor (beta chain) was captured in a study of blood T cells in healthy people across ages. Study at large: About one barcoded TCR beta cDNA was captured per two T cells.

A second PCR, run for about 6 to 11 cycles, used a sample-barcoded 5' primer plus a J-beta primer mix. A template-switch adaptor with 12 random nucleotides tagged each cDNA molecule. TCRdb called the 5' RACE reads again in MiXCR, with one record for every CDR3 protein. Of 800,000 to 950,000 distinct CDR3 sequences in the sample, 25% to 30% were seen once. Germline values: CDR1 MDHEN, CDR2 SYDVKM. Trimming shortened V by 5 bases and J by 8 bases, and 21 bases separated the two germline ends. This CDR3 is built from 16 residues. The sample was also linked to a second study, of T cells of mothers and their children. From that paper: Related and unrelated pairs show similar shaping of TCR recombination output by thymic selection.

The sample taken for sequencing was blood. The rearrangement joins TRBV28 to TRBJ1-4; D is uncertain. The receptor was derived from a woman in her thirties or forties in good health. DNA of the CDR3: TGTGCCAGCAGTCTTGGACGGGGTATGCTTCGGGAAAAACTGTTTTTT. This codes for CASSLGRGMLREKLFF.